This T cell receptor beta chain came from a study of T cell responses to AZD1222 COVID-19 vaccine. This table comes from immunoSEQ multiplex PCR, and its TCRdb copy is limited to in-frame clones, with some not included. The repertoire holds under 150,000 clones, with roughly nine tenths as singletons. The source material was peripheral blood, sampled on day 0 of AZD1222 vaccination. This clonotype was obtained from an adult in good health.

The CDR3: CASSHRRNSNQPQHF. The CDR3 DNA reads as TGTGCCAGCAGCCATCGCCGGAATAGCAATCAGCCCCAGCATTTT. The chain uses TRBV3-1 (or the pseudogene TRBV3-2) and TRBJ1-5, with D uncertain. Trimming removed 3 bases at V and 0 bases at J, with 9 bases between. This CDR3 spans 15 amino acids. Germline CDR1 and CDR2: LGHDT and YNNKEL (reference sequence).